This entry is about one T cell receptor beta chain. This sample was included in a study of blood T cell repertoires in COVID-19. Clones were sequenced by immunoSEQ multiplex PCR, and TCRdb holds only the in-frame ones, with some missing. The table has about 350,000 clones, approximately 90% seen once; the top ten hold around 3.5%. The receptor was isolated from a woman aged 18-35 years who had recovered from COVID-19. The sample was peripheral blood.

CDR3 in DNA: TGTGCCAGCAGCTTAGACAGGGGAGGAGGAGAGCAGTTCTTC. Encoded protein: CASSLDRGGGEQFF. The rearrangement links TRBV7-9 to TRBJ2-1; the D gene is possibly TRBD1 (7 bases). The V end was cut by 1 base, the J end by 10 bases, with 14 bases between. The CDR3 covers 14 residues. CDR1 is SEHNR and CDR2 is FQNEAQ in the germline V gene (reference sequence). The whole variable domain, remainder taken from reference TRBV7-9 and TRBJ2-1, is DTGVSQNPRHKITKRGQNVTFRCDPISEHNRLYWYRQTLGQGPEFLTYFQNEAQLEKSRLLSDRFSAERPKGSFSTLEIQRTEQGDSAMYLCASSLDRGGGEQFFGPGTRLTVL.